The rows below give T cell receptor beta chains drawn from one sample of a study of regulatory T cells in long-lasting Graves disease. TCRdb re-analysed the multiplex PCR reads in MiXCR, keeping a single row per CDR3 protein. The table lists 620,000 or so distinct CDR3 sequences, roughly 16% of them singletons. The same sample was also used in a study of T cells in Graves' hyperthyroidism and ophthalmopathy.

The sequencing used peripheral blood mononuclear cells (PBMCs), collected at new diagnosis, from a patient treated with antithyroid drugs. The receptors were sampled from a woman in her twenties or thirties with Graves disease. The CDR3 runs from the conserved cysteine through the conserved F or W. The D gene is left open where the match is weak. Some rows mark clone size as missing; the rest say once, few, many or name a class of expanded clone.

D gene: .; V gene: TRBV24-1; J gene: TRBJ2-6; clone size: .; CDR3 protein: CATSDLVRGEGANVLTF; CDR3 DNA: TGTGCCACCAGTGATTTGGTGAGAGGGGAAGGGGCCAACGTCCTGACTTTC
D gene: TRBD2; V gene: TRBV9; J gene: TRBJ2-1; clone size: few; CDR3 protein: CASSSYRDYLYNEQFF; CDR3 DNA: TGTGCCAGCAGCTCATACCGGGACTATCTCTACAATGAGCAGTTCTTC
D gene: .; V gene: TRBV28; J gene: TRBJ1-6; clone size: many; CDR3 protein: CASSLYLFSPLHF; CDR3 DNA: TGTGCCAGCAGTTTGTATCTGTTTTCACCCCTCCACTTT
D gene: TRBD1; V gene: TRBV2; J gene: TRBJ1-4; clone size: many; CDR3 protein: CASSEDQGATNEKLFF; CDR3 DNA: TGTGCCAGCAGTGAAGACCAGGGGGCAACTAATGAAAAACTGTTTTTT
D gene: .; V gene: TRBV3-1; J gene: TRBJ2-1; clone size: few; CDR3 protein: CASQGWSEQFF; CDR3 DNA: TGTGCCAGCCAAGGGTGGAGTGAGCAGTTCTTC
D gene: .; V gene: TRBV7-2; J gene: TRBJ2-3; clone size: few; CDR3 protein: CASSLVLPGTDTQYF; CDR3 DNA: TGTGCCAGCAGCTTAGTCCTCCCGGGCACAGATACGCAGTATTTT
D gene: TRBD2; V gene: TRBV28; J gene: TRBJ2-5; clone size: many; CDR3 protein: CASSLFSRAGVQETQYF; CDR3 DNA: TGTGCCAGCAGTTTATTTTCGCGAGCGGGGGTTCAAGAGACCCAGTACTTC
D gene: .; V gene: TRBV20-1; J gene: TRBJ2-3; clone size: .; CDR3 protein: CSARDRGGRRGDTQYF; CDR3 DNA: TGCAGTGCTAGAGATCGTGGCGGGAGAAGGGGGGATACGCAGTATTTT
D gene: .; V gene: TRBV12-3/TRBV12-4; J gene: TRBJ1-6; clone size: many; CDR3 protein: CASSFQQVNRDSPLHF; CDR3 DNA: TGTGCCAGCAGTTTTCAGCAAGTCAACCGAGACTCACCCCTCCACTTT
D gene: TRBD1; V gene: TRBV2; J gene: TRBJ1-5; clone size: .; CDR3 protein: CAGSRDRGRYSNQPQHF; CDR3 DNA: TGTGCCGGCTCACGGGACAGGGGGCGATATAGCAATCAGCCCCAGCATTTT
D gene: TRBD2; V gene: TRBV7-9; J gene: TRBJ2-7; clone size: few; CDR3 protein: CASSFSGSFDEQYF; CDR3 DNA: TGTGCCAGCAGCTTCAGCGGGAGTTTTGACGAGCAGTACTTC
D gene: .; V gene: TRBV5-1; J gene: TRBJ2-7; clone size: .; CDR3 protein: CASSLDVGTYEQYF; CDR3 DNA: TGCGCCAGCAGCTTAGACGTTGGCACCTACGAGCAGTACTTC
D gene: .; V gene: TRBV28; J gene: TRBJ2-1; clone size: many; CDR3 protein: CASSARSEQFF; CDR3 DNA: TGTGCCAGCAGTGCCAGGAGTGAGCAGTTCTTC
D gene: .; V gene: TRBV6-5; J gene: TRBJ1-2; clone size: .; CDR3 protein: CASSSGADYGYTF; CDR3 DNA: TGTGCCAGCAGTTCAGGGGCGGACTATGGCTACACCTTC
D gene: TRBD1; V gene: TRBV28; J gene: TRBJ2-7; clone size: many; CDR3 protein: CASTPGDRVYEQYF; CDR3 DNA: TGTGCCAGCACTCCCGGGGACAGGGTGTACGAGCAGTACTTC
D gene: TRBD1; V gene: TRBV20-1; J gene: TRBJ1-1; clone size: .; CDR3 protein: CSARGTGGLNTEAFF; CDR3 DNA: TGCAGTGCTAGAGGGACAGGGGGTTTGAACACTGAAGCTTTCTTT
D gene: .; V gene: TRBV29-1; J gene: TRBJ2-1; clone size: .; CDR3 protein: CSVALFSYNEQFF; CDR3 DNA: TGCAGCGTTGCGCTTTTCTCCTACAATGAGCAGTTCTTC
D gene: .; V gene: TRBV15; J gene: TRBJ2-7; clone size: .; CDR3 protein: CATSLREGTFSYEQYF; CDR3 DNA: TGTGCCACCAGCTTACGCGAGGGGACATTTTCCTACGAGCAGTACTTC
D gene: .; V gene: TRBV6-5; J gene: TRBJ2-6; clone size: .; CDR3 protein: CASSYSTRSGANVLTF; CDR3 DNA: TGTGCCAGCAGTTACTCGACCCGCTCTGGGGCCAACGTCCTGACTTTC
D gene: TRBD2; V gene: TRBV3-1; J gene: TRBJ2-7; clone size: few; CDR3 protein: CASSPSAGGYEQYF; CDR3 DNA: TGTGCCAGCAGCCCCAGCGCGGGGGGCTACGAGCAGTACTTC
D gene: .; V gene: TRBV7-2; J gene: TRBJ2-1; clone size: many; CDR3 protein: CASSLVQYNEQFF; CDR3 DNA: TGTGCCAGCAGCTTAGTTCAGTACAATGAGCAGTTCTTC
D gene: .; V gene: TRBV28; J gene: TRBJ1-3; clone size: .; CDR3 protein: CASSFQTGNTIYF; CDR3 DNA: TGTGCCAGCAGTTTTCAGACTGGAAACACCATATATTTT
D gene: TRBD1; V gene: TRBV7-2; J gene: TRBJ2-5; clone size: .; CDR3 protein: CASSLAPGQGGKTQYF; CDR3 DNA: TGTGCCAGCAGCTTAGCGCCGGGACAGGGTGGGAAGACCCAGTACTTC
D gene: TRBD1; V gene: TRBV27; J gene: TRBJ2-7; clone size: many; CDR3 protein: CASSLAPGTAHEQYF; CDR3 DNA: TGTGCCAGCAGTTTAGCTCCCGGGACAGCGCACGAGCAGTACTTC
D gene: TRBD2; V gene: TRBV20-1; J gene: TRBJ2-3; clone size: .; CDR3 protein: CSASDQGGTRSNTQYF; CDR3 DNA: TGCAGTGCTAGTGACCAGGGCGGGACTAGGAGTAATACGCAGTATTTT
D gene: TRBD1; V gene: TRBV28; J gene: TRBJ2-1; clone size: many; CDR3 protein: CASSTDRVHEQFF; CDR3 DNA: TGTGCCAGCAGCACTGACAGGGTACATGAGCAGTTCTTC
D gene: .; V gene: TRBV27; J gene: TRBJ2-3; clone size: .; CDR3 protein: CASRADTQYF; CDR3 DNA: TGTGCCAGCAGGGCAGATACGCAGTATTTT
D gene: .; V gene: TRBV28; J gene: TRBJ2-6; clone size: .; CDR3 protein: CASSPRGAGANVLTF; CDR3 DNA: TGTGCCAGCAGCCCCCGGGGGGCAGGGGCCAACGTCCTGACTTTC
D gene: .; V gene: TRBV7-2; J gene: TRBJ1-2; clone size: many; CDR3 protein: CASSSPDRIGGYTF; CDR3 DNA: TGTGCCAGCAGCTCGCCTGACAGGATAGGAGGCTACACCTTC
D gene: .; V gene: TRBV20-1; J gene: TRBJ1-5; clone size: few; CDR3 protein: CSAKGGSQPQHF; CDR3 DNA: TGCAGTGCTAAAGGGGGTTCTCAGCCCCAGCATTTT
D gene: .; V gene: TRBV2; J gene: TRBJ1-2; clone size: many; CDR3 protein: CASSEGNYGYTF; CDR3 DNA: TGTGCCAGCTCGGAGGGCAACTATGGCTACACCTTC
D gene: .; V gene: TRBV2; J gene: TRBJ2-1; clone size: many; CDR3 protein: CASSEAGLGEQFF; CDR3 DNA: TGTGCCAGCAGTGAAGCGGGGCTAGGGGAGCAGTTCTTC
D gene: .; V gene: TRBV9; J gene: TRBJ2-5; clone size: .; CDR3 protein: CASSNLGGVQETQYF; CDR3 DNA: TGTGCCAGCAGCAATCTCGGAGGGGTCCAAGAGACCCAGTACTTC
D gene: TRBD2; V gene: TRBV27; J gene: TRBJ2-1; clone size: many; CDR3 protein: CASSLSRTSGNEQFF; CDR3 DNA: TGTGCCAGCAGTTTATCCCGGACTAGCGGCAATGAGCAGTTCTTC
D gene: .; V gene: TRBV7-9; J gene: TRBJ1-4; clone size: .; CDR3 protein: CASSLQGSTNEKLFF; CDR3 DNA: TGTGCCAGCAGCTTACAGGGGTCAACTAATGAAAAACTGTTTTTT
D gene: .; V gene: TRBV18; J gene: TRBJ2-1; clone size: many; CDR3 protein: CASSPQGGYNEQFF; CDR3 DNA: TGTGCCAGCTCACCGCAGGGTGGCTACAATGAGCAGTTCTTC
D gene: TRBD1; V gene: TRBV19; J gene: TRBJ1-1; clone size: few; CDR3 protein: CASGRDRAFF; CDR3 DNA: TGTGCCAGCGGCCGGGACAGAGCTTTCTTT
D gene: .; V gene: TRBV18; J gene: TRBJ1-4; clone size: .; CDR3 protein: CASSPTRREGEKLFF; CDR3 DNA: TGTGCCAGCTCACCAACGCGGCGGGAGGGTGAAAAACTGTTTTTT
D gene: TRBD2; V gene: TRBV28; J gene: TRBJ2-3; clone size: .; CDR3 protein: CASSLLAGGGTDTQYF; CDR3 DNA: TGTGCCAGCAGTTTATTGGCGGGAGGGGGCACAGATACGCAGTATTTT
D gene: .; V gene: TRBV5-6; J gene: TRBJ2-3; clone size: once; CDR3 protein: CASSSLSRGRDTDTQYF; CDR3 DNA: TGTGCCAGCAGCTCCCTGTCCCGGGGCAGGGACACAGATACGCAGTATTTT
D gene: TRBD1; V gene: TRBV7-2; J gene: TRBJ2-2; clone size: .; CDR3 protein: CASSLSWDRVTGELFF; CDR3 DNA: TGTGCCAGCAGCTTATCGTGGGACAGGGTCACCGGGGAGCTGTTTTTT
D gene: .; V gene: TRBV19; J gene: TRBJ2-7; clone size: .; CDR3 protein: CASSTQDYSYEQYF; CDR3 DNA: TGTGCCAGTAGTACACAGGATTACTCCTACGAGCAGTACTTC
D gene: TRBD2; V gene: TRBV10-2; J gene: TRBJ2-2; clone size: .; CDR3 protein: CASSETRPGLAGGTGELFF; CDR3 DNA: TGCGCCAGCAGTGAGACTCGCCCGGGACTAGCGGGAGGAACCGGGGAGCTGTTTTTT
D gene: .; V gene: TRBV28; J gene: TRBJ2-6; clone size: many; CDR3 protein: CASSRDTLSSGANVLTF; CDR3 DNA: TGTGCCAGCAGCCGGGACACCCTGAGCTCTGGGGCCAACGTCCTGACTTTC